These 15 T cell receptor beta chains were sequenced from one sample in a study of T cells in Graves' hyperthyroidism and ophthalmopathy. Amplification targeted TCR beta CDR3 regions from RNA transcripts. Using the HTBI primer set, a first-round RT-PCR was run on the TCR CDR3. TCRdb used MiXCR to reprocess the multiplex PCR reads, holding one entry per CDR3 protein. Of 750,000 to 950,000 distinct CDR3 sequences listed, about two fifths are singletons. Sequenced: blood. The receptor set was obtained from a man in his late teens or twenties with Graves' hyperthyroidism.

The table lists this clonotype with a few counts. The rearrangement uses TRBV7-9 and TRBJ1-5; D perhaps matches TRBD1 (6 bases). Germline V gene data show CDR1 as SEHNR and CDR2 as FQNEAQ (reference sequence). V lost 5 bases and J lost 7, with 18 bases in between. The CDR3 extends over 15 amino acids. CDR3 DNA: TGTGCCAGCAGCGCGGGTGGGGGGGGCGGGCAGCCCCAGCATTTT. Protein product: CASSAGGGGGQPQHF.

This clonotype was seen once. The chain has TRBV2 and TRBJ1-4; TRBD1 might be the D (5 bases). This CDR3 is 14 amino acids long. Germline assignment: CDR1 SNHLY and CDR2 FYNNEI. With 7 bases removed from V and 4 bases from J, the gap between germline ends came to 13 bases. The CDR3 nucleotides read TGTGCCAGCAATGTACGGGACGGTAATGAAAAACTGTTTTTT. It encodes CASNVRDGNEKLFF. The full variable domain, in which reference TRBV2 and TRBJ1-4 provide the parts outside the CDR3, is EPEVTQTPSHQVTQMGQEVILRCVPISNHLYFYWYRQILGQKVEFLVSFYNNEISEKSEIFDDQFSVERPDGSNFTLKIRSTKLEDSAMYFCASNVRDGNEKLFFGSGTQLSVL.

This clonotype was picked up many times. The V gene is TRBV20-1, the J gene TRBJ2-7, with 9 bases fitting TRBD1. J was trimmed by 3 bases and V by 6 bases; bases with no gene match: 3. Germline assignment: CDR1 DFQATT and CDR2 SNEGSKA (reference sequence). The CDR3 covers 12 residues. DNA for the CDR3: TGCAGTGCCTTGGACAGGGGCTACGAGCAGTACTTC. This codes for CSALDRGYEQYF.

Details on this clonotype: Being one base from a much bigger clone, this may be a read error. The genes are TRBV9 and TRBJ1-2; tentatively, D is TRBD1 (5 bases). CDR1 SGDLS and CDR2 YYNGEE come from the germline V gene. Trimming removed 0 bases at V and 6 bases at J, with 15 bases between. This CDR3 region has 15 residues. The CDR3 DNA is TGTGCCAGCAGCGTAGATATCGATGGGGCCAATGGCTACACCTTC. Amino acids: CASSVDIDGANGYTF.

This clonotype has a count of ten or more. V is TRBV10-3 and J is TRBJ1-3, with 8 bases matching TRBD1. The germline CDR1 and CDR2 sequences are ENHRY and SYGVKD. After removal of 2 bases from V and 7 bases from J, the junction contained 4 bases not matched to a gene. The CDR3 is made up of 14 amino acids. The CDR3 here is CAISEGQGGNTIYF. In nucleotides, the CDR3 is TGTGCCATCAGTGAGGGACAGGGTGGCAACACCATATATTTT.

Only a few counts were recorded for this clonotype. The V and J genes are TRBV9 and TRBJ1-2; 7 bases fit TRBD1. The CDR3 contains 15 residues. Unmatched junction bases numbered 6, after V lost 4 bases and J lost 0 bases. CDR1 and CDR2 (germline): SGDLS, YYNGEE. DNA of the CDR3: TGTGCCAGCAGCCAAAGGACAGGAGCTAACTATGGCTACACCTTC. Translation: CASSQRTGANYGYTF.

The chain combines TRBV7-9 with TRBJ2-7, with D possibly matching TRBD2 (5 bases). CDR3 length: 14 residues. Per germline, CDR1 SEHNR and CDR2 FQNEAQ (reference sequence). Trimming removed 5 bases from V and 0 bases from J, with 11 bases in between. Here the CDR3 reads CASSQRRSSYEQYF. CDR3 DNA sequence: TGTGCCAGCAGCCAGCGGCGCAGCTCCTACGAGCAGTACTTC.

The chain couples TRBV19 to TRBJ2-2; TRBD2 agrees at 11 bases. The CDR3 is 17 residues long. Germline loops: CDR1 LNHDA, CDR2 SQIVND (reference sequence). The J segment lost 7 bases and the V segment lost 5 bases, leaving 12 bases of the junction unmatched. In nucleotides, the CDR3 is TGTGCCAGTAGTCCTTCCCTACTAGCGGGAGTCGACGGGGAGCTGTTTTTT. Translation gives CASSPSLLAGVDGELFF.

The chain uses TRBV7-2 and TRBJ1-5; possible D gene TRBD1, 5 bases. CDR3 size: 17 residues. Germline CDR1 reads SGHTA; CDR2 reads FQGNSA. Between the trimmed V and J ends, which lost 0 bases and 0 bases, there was a span of 12 bases. The CDR3 sequence is CASSLAETAYSNQPQHF. The CDR3 DNA follows: TGTGCCAGCAGCTTAGCTGAGACAGCGTATAGCAATCAGCCCCAGCATTTT.

This clonotype appeared a few times. This chain uses TRBV20-1 with TRBJ2-5; D call uncertain. This CDR3 comprises 14 residues. V was pared by 0 bases and J by 4 bases, with 12 bases between. Germline CDR1 reads DFQATT; CDR2 reads SNEGSKA (reference sequence). The CDR3 loop is CSARDQQSTETQYF. The CDR3 DNA is TGCAGTGCTAGAGACCAGCAGAGTACAGAGACCCAGTACTTC.

This clonotype was observed many times. V usage is TRBV7-9 and J usage is TRBJ1-5; D not resolved. Trimming pared 5 bases from V and 4 bases from J, leaving 9 bases between. The germline V gene encodes CDR1 SEHNR and CDR2 FQNEAQ (reference sequence). The CDR3 has 13 amino acids. The CDR3 protein is CASSPQLNQPQHF. The CDR3 nucleotides are TGTGCCAGCAGCCCGCAGCTAAATCAGCCCCAGCATTTT.

This clonotype was detected ten times or more. The CDR3 DNA sequence: TGCAGCGTTGTAGGGGATAACTATGGCTACACCTTC. This gives the protein CSVVGDNYGYTF. The gene calls are TRBV29-1 and TRBJ1-2; maybe TRBD1 (5 bases). The length of the CDR3 is 12 residues. The V and J ends lost 4 bases and 1 base respectively, with 7 bases between them. Germline CDR1 and CDR2: SQVTM and ANQGSEA.

This CDR3 is CASSAPVGLTEAFF. The CDR3 DNA follows: TGTGCCAGCAGCGCGCCCGTGGGGCTCACTGAAGCTTTCTTT. This chain connects TRBV7-9 to TRBJ1-1, with D perhaps matching TRBD1 (5 bases). Germline V gene data show CDR1 as SEHNR and CDR2 as FQNEAQ (reference sequence). There are 14 residues in the CDR3. The V end lost 5 bases, the J end lost 4 bases, and 14 bases lay between the germline ends. The variable domain in full, with the rest retrieved from reference TRBV7-9 and TRBJ1-1, is DTGVSQNPRHKITKRGQNVTFRCDPISEHNRLYWYRQTLGQGPEFLTYFQNEAQLEKSRLLSDRFSAERPKGSFSTLEIQRTEQGDSAMYLCASSAPVGLTEAFFGQGTRLTVV.

J is TRBJ2-7 and V is TRBV4-1; D uncertain. Trimming took off 2 bases at V and 5 bases at J, with 10 bases between the two ends. Germline values: CDR1 MGHRA, CDR2 YSYEKL. The CDR3 extends over 13 amino acids. The DNA for the CDR3 is TGCGCCAGCAGCCAAAACAAGGGTCACGAGCAGTACTTC. It yields the protein CASSQNKGHEQYF.

This sequence joins TRBV5-6 and TRBJ2-5; D is possibly TRBD2 (5 bases). Germline lookup yields CDR1 SGHDT and CDR2 YYEEEE. The V end lost 0 bases, the J end lost 5 bases, and 11 bases lay between the germline ends. The CDR3 totals 14 residues. The DNA of the CDR3 is TGTGCCAGCAGCTTGGGGGCGGGTATGGAGACCCAGTACTTC. It is translated as CASSLGAGMETQYF. Supplemented by reference TRBV5-6 and TRBJ2-5, the full variable domain reads DAGVTQSPTHLIKTRGQQVTLRCSPKSGHDTVSWYQQALGQGPQFIFQYYEEEERQRGNFPDRFSGHQFPNYSSELNVNALLLGDSALYLCASSLGAGMETQYFGPGTRLLVL.